This TCR beta chain was obtained from a study of T cell responses to AZD1222 COVID-19 vaccine (dated by TCRdb to the early 2020s). For the study in its entirety: AZD1222 recipients with second doses at about 4 weeks or about 12 weeks were pooled, because spike-specific TCR depth and breadth did not differ between schedules. TCR sequencing covered more than 230 trial participants: some 210 given two doses of AZD1222 and around 25 given two doses of MenACWY control vaccine. Trial participants were enrolled by age into 18-55, 56-69 and 70-plus year subgroups, with 148, 28 and 57 TCR-sequenced participants respectively.

Turning to this clone: The clone's antigen remains unknown. Per-nucleotide qualities are absent, and no much larger clonotype sits a single base away.

CDR3 length: 16 amino acids, cysteine to phenylalanine. The only DNA kept is the CDR3, 48 bases in frame from the first base. V is pared back by 0 bases and J by 4 bases, with 13 bases lying between the germline termini. According to the germline V gene, CDR1 reads MGHRA and CDR2 reads YSYEKL. Broader findings and caveats from the paper: The 56-69-year group was small, and its depth increase did not reach significance, likely because of low power. Participants were mostly white British, with more females than males. The authors suggested clonal diversity may have been underestimated. Reportedly, almost half of the unique spike-specific TCRs recognized epitopes lying outside the regions that are mutated in the B.1.351 and B.1.1.7 variants. After two AZD1222 doses, both the breadth and the depth of spike-specific TCRs were significantly higher than at day 0 and than in MenACWY recipients. Only six AZD1222 recipients were SARS-CoV-2 seropositive at baseline, limiting conclusions about previously exposed vaccinees. Because no samples from the day 14 peak response were available, repertoires could be characterized only after the peak T cell response. Vaccine-associated CD4 TCRs spanned the whole spike protein, with dominant responses in regions 160-218 and 743-854.

This specimen's time point label, per the study, means: baseline before first vaccination. The vaccinee samples were drawn from two UK trials, COV001 and COV002, one of which was a single-blind randomized controlled phase 2/3 trial testing AZD1222 (ChAdOx1 nCoV-19) in healthy adults. Trial participant PBMC samples were collected at day 0 and day 28 after the second dose for TCRbeta chain sequencing. The CDR3 regions of human TCRbeta chains were analyzed by immunosequencing. Concerning the study's data processing: TCRs in the repertoires were matched against a reference library of SARS-CoV-2-specific TCRs that had been generated with the MIRA antigen-specificity platform. Breadth meant the fraction of unique TCRs that were SARS-CoV-2-associated, whereas depth meant the fraction of total T cells that were SARS-CoV-2-associated. Using the MIRA data, each spike-specific TCR was mapped to the spike region that the TCR reacts to and placed in a CD4 or CD8 class. Log10-transformed breadth and depth values were compared by one-way ANOVA with Sidak's multiple comparisons tests. Not all clones reach the TCRdb copy of this immuneACCESS table, which keeps in-frame sequences only. Checked studies attribute under half of the gap to unresolved V genes and leave the rest unexplained. D and trimming come from the DNA, and the V and J calls and clone size come from that table. The sample records fewer than 180,000 clones, 90% to 95% of which are singletons. The ten top clones hold 1.3% of the sample.

The specimen comprised peripheral blood, sampled on day 0 of AZD1222 vaccination. The chain is made from TRBV4-1 and TRBJ1-3, and TRBD1 may be the D gene, going by 6 matching bases. This receptor was identified in an adult in good health. The CDR3 region: CASSQDGGGQGNTIYF. The nucleotide sequence reads as follows: TGCGCCAGCAGCCAAGATGGCGGGGGGCAGGGAAACACCATATATTTT.